These 20 T cell receptor beta chains were sequenced from one sample in a study of shared clonotypes between healthy human individuals. Repertoires were generated with immunoSEQ multiplex PCR, while TCRdb's copy carries only in-frame clones and drops some. This table holds fewer than 2.5 million clones, approximately 94% found once. Sample: naive CD4+ T cells from PBMCs. Subset: CD45RA+ positively selected. The source is a man between 18 and 29 years old in good health. Some clones in this sample may be carry-over from other donors' samples.

V gene TRBV29-1 combines with J gene TRBJ1-1; 7 nucleotides align to TRBD1. The junction had 10 bases not matched to a gene; V was cut back by 5 bases and J by 7 bases. CDR1 is SQVTM and CDR2 is ANQGSEA in the germline V gene. The length of the CDR3 is 13 residues. The chain's CDR3 is CSVSRGPNVEAFF. The CDR3 DNA reads as TGCAGCGTTTCAAGGGGGCCGAATGTTGAAGCTTTCTTT. The full variable domain, in which reference TRBV29-1 and TRBJ1-1 provide the parts outside the CDR3, is SAVISQKPSRDICQRGTSLTIQCQVDSQVTMMFWYRQQPGQSLTLIATANQGSEATYESGFVIDKFPISRPNLTFSTLTVSNMSPEDSSIYLCSVSRGPNVEAFFGQGTRLTVV.

This chain joins TRBV5-4 and TRBJ2-2, with 7 bases identical to TRBD2. V lost 4 bases and J lost 2; bases outside the gene matches: 20. Germline CDR1 reads SGHNT; CDR2 reads YYREEE (reference sequence). CDR3 length equals 20 residues. In DNA form, the CDR3 reads TGTGCCAGCAGCCGGTGGGGTTTGCGGGAGACTCTCCGAAACACCGGGGAGCTGTTTTTT. Its translation: CASSRWGLRETLRNTGELFF.

The chain recombines TRBV5-1 with TRBJ2-1; TRBD2 aligns across 7 bases. The CDR3 is 14 residues long. Looked up from germline, CDR1 is SGHRS and CDR2 is YFSETQ. J gave up 6 bases and V 0 bases, and 3 bases lay outside the gene matches. The DNA of the CDR3 is TGCGCCAGCAGCTTGGGGCGGGAGTCCAATGAGCAGTTCTTC. Its protein product is CASSLGRESNEQFF.

V usage is TRBV7-3 and J usage is TRBJ2-1; TRBD2 matches at 7 bases. CDR3 size: 17 residues. Unmatched junction bases numbered 16, after V lost 5 bases and J lost 6 bases. CDR1 and CDR2 (germline): SGHTA, FQGTGA. This CDR3 is CASSQSGLREMGNEQFF. Written as DNA, the CDR3 is TGTGCCAGCAGCCAATCCGGGTTGCGGGAGATGGGCAATGAGCAGTTCTTC.

The chain recombines TRBV28 with TRBJ1-5; 9 bases align to TRBD1. This CDR3 has 13 amino acids. Germline loops: CDR1 MDHEN, CDR2 SYDVKM. CDR3 sequence reads: CGSRQGGNQPQHF. CDR3 bases: TGTGGGAGTAGACAGGGGGGAAATCAGCCCCAGCATTTT. The full variable domain, its missing parts supplied by reference TRBV28 and TRBJ1-5, is DVKVTQSSRYLVKRTGEKVFLECVQDMDHENMFWYRQDPGLGLRLIYFSYDVKMKEKGDIPEGYSVSREKKERFSLILESASTNQTSMYLCGSRQGGNQPQHFGDGTRLSIL.

Only a few counts were recorded for this clone. The sample carries other DNA sequences with the same CDR3. The chain carries TRBV4-2 and TRBJ2-5, with D possibly matching TRBD2 (5 bases). Germline CDR1 reads LGHNA; CDR2 reads YNFKEQ. Trimming stripped 1 base from V and 2 bases from J, with 8 bases between. The CDR3 loop spans 14 amino acids. CDR3 loop: CASSQGGQQETQYF. CDR3 nucleotide sequence: TGTGCCAGCAGCCAAGGAGGGCAGCAAGAGACCCAGTACTTC.

The chain carries TRBV28 and TRBJ1-5; D remains ambiguous. The germline V and J ends were trimmed by 10 bases and 0 bases, with 19 bases remaining between them. The V gene's germline CDR1 is MDHEN and CDR2 SYDVKM. The CDR3 consists of 16 residues. The CDR3 loop reads CATIKTGIYSNQPQHF. The CDR3 region has the DNA TGTGCCACCATAAAAACCGGGATATATAGCAATCAGCCCCAGCATTTT.

The chain employs TRBV9 and TRBJ2-5, with 8 bases identical to TRBD2. V was pared by 3 bases and J by 1 base, with 8 bases of the junction left unmatched. CDR1 is SGDLS and CDR2 is YYNGEE in the germline V gene. The CDR3 spans 16 residues. The CDR3 spells CASSGVSSGPQETQYF. The CDR3 nucleotides read TGTGCCAGCAGCGGCGTTTCTAGCGGGCCCCAAGAGACCCAGTACTTC.

The chain combines TRBV11-2 with TRBJ2-2; the match to TRBD2 covers 8 bases. There are 13 residues in the CDR3. Germline V gene sequence: CDR1 SGHAT, CDR2 FQNNGV. The junction had 3 bases not matched to a gene; V was cut back by 5 bases and J by 7 bases. The CDR3: CASSITSGGELFF. For the CDR3, the DNA is TGTGCCAGCAGCATAACTAGCGGCGGGGAGCTGTTTTTT.

A note on this clone: At the DNA level, this CDR3 is encoded by other sequences in the same sample as well. The V call is TRBV2, the J call TRBJ1-2; 8 positions match TRBD1. Germline V gene lookup returns CDR1 SNHLY and CDR2 FYNNEI. The ends lost 3 bases at V and 4 bases at J; junction bases unmatched: 4. CDR3 size: 14 residues. This chain's CDR3 is CASSEAGGFYGYTF. The CDR3 region has the DNA TGTGCCAGCAGTGAGGCAGGGGGCTTCTATGGCTACACCTTC.

Comment on this clone: Different DNA sequences within this sample yield the same CDR3. The chain has TRBV5-1 and TRBJ2-5, with 8 positions matching TRBD2. Per germline, CDR1 SGHRS and CDR2 YFSETQ. The length of the CDR3 is 14 residues. After removal of 4 bases from V and 1 base from J, the junction contained 3 bases not matched to a gene. For the CDR3, the DNA is TGCGCCAGCAGCCCGGGGACTAGCCAAGAGACCCAGTACTTC. This sequence encodes CASSPGTSQETQYF.

CDR3 residues: CASSSRPGTGLPYNEQFF. The CDR3 DNA reads as TGTGCCAGCAGCTCACGTCCCGGGACAGGGTTGCCCTACAATGAGCAGTTCTTC. The chain joins TRBV7-3 to TRBJ2-1; TRBD1 matches at 9 bases. J lost 2 bases, V lost 4 bases, and 12 bases had no gene match. The CDR3 has 18 residues. CDR1 is SGHTA, CDR2 FQGTGA, per germline.

V gene TRBV18 combines with J gene TRBJ2-7, with 12 bases matching TRBD1. The CDR3 has 15 residues. Looked up from germline, CDR1 is KGHSH and CDR2 is LQKENI. The J segment lost 3 bases and the V segment lost 8 bases, leaving 8 bases of the junction unmatched. The CDR3 region has the DNA TGTGCCAGCAACGCGGGACAGGGGGCCGTCTACGAGCAGTACTTC. It translates to CASNAGQGAVYEQYF.

The rearrangement joins TRBV5-4 to TRBJ1-4; D uncertain. Trimming removed 4 bases from V and 3 bases from J, with 13 bases in between. The CDR3 is made up of 15 amino acids. In germline, CDR1 is SGHNT, CDR2 YYREEE (reference sequence). This CDR3 reads CASSHVAGSNEKLFF. The CDR3 bases are TGTGCCAGCAGCCATGTTGCGGGGTCTAATGAAAAACTGTTTTTT. Using reference TRBV5-4 and TRBJ1-4 for the parts outside the CDR3, the full variable domain is ETGVTQSPTHLIKTRGQQVTLRCSSQSGHNTVSWYQQALGQGPQFIFQYYREEENGRGNFPPRFSGLQFPNYSSELNVNALELDDSALYLCASSHVAGSNEKLFFGSGTQLSVL.

This clone was detected only once. The chain uses TRBV18 and TRBJ2-2, with 12 positions matching TRBD2. Trimming removed 2 bases from V and 6 bases from J; junction bases left unmatched: 4. Per germline, CDR1 KGHSH and CDR2 LQKENI. The CDR3 is 16 residues long. CDR3: CASSPRTSGKAGELFF. The CDR3 DNA follows: TGTGCCAGCTCACCAAGGACTAGCGGGAAGGCCGGGGAGCTGTTTTTT.

V and J are TRBV2 and TRBJ1-1; D remains ambiguous. From germline, CDR1 is SNHLY and CDR2 FYNNEI. The CDR3 has 13 residues. Trimming pared 7 bases from V and 5 bases from J, leaving 14 bases between. Here the CDR3 DNA reads TGTGCCAGCACCATGGAAGGGCGAACTGAAGCTTTCTTT. Amino acids: CASTMEGRTEAFF.

The chain's CDR3 is CASSLGSGNNQPQHF. CDR3 sequence (DNA): TGCGCCAGCAGCTTGGGTTCCGGGAACAATCAGCCCCAGCATTTT. The chain uses TRBV5-1 and TRBJ1-5, with D hard to call. The CDR3 is 15 amino acids. The germline gives CDR1 SGHRS, CDR2 YFSETQ. The V gene lost 0 bases and the J gene lost 3 bases, with 10 bases spanning the gap.

The CDR3 reads CASNFQNTEAFF. CDR3 sequence (DNA): TGTGCCAGCAATTTTCAGAACACTGAAGCTTTCTTT. The J gene is TRBJ1-1, the V gene TRBV7-2; D call uncertain. Germline V gene lookup returns CDR1 SGHTA and CDR2 FQGNSA. The CDR3 has 12 residues. Trimming shortened V by 7 bases and J by 1 base, and 7 bases separated the two germline ends.

The chain uses TRBV6-1 and TRBJ2-7; 7 bases fit TRBD2. CDR1 and CDR2 (germline): MNHNS, SASEGT. Trimming removed 6 bases from V and 0 bases from J; junction bases left unmatched: 8. CDR3 length: 15 amino acids. The CDR3 nucleotides are TGTGCCAGCAGCATCGCCGGGACTACCTCCTACGAGCAGTACTTC. This translates into CASSIAGTTSYEQYF.

This chain joins TRBV5-1 and TRBJ1-2, with D maybe TRBD1 (6 bases). This CDR3 has 18 residues. Germline V gives CDR1 SGHRS, CDR2 YFSETQ. Trimming shortened V by 4 bases and J by 4 bases, and 26 bases separated the two germline ends. The CDR3 loop reads CASSPYPDSFGIIYGYTF. The CDR3 DNA is TGCGCCAGCAGCCCCTACCCGGACAGTTTCGGCATTATCTATGGCTACACCTTC.